The present T cell receptor beta chain was sequenced within a study of CD8+ T cells in alopecia areata. Worth noting for this clone: Its antigen is unidentified.

Lesional scalp punch biopsies and peripheral blood came from alopecia areata patients. Study conclusions and caveats: TCRs were shared less clearly across patients than in mice, possibly for HLA-related reasons. Besides other cells, scalp samples also yield sequences of resident alphabeta T cells from normal skin. Affected lesional scalp, above all in alopecia totalis/universalis, was more clonal than normal scalp.

Extraction of RNA preceded its reverse transcription into cDNA, which served as the sequencing template. Profiling relied on immunoSEQ multiplex PCR, and the TCRdb table lists in-frame clones only, not all of them. The sample records 250,000 or so clones, under 80% being singletons. This CDR3 region has 15 residues. V lost 3 bases to trimming and J lost 7 bases; unmatched junction nucleotides: 7. CDR1 is SNHLY, CDR2 FYNNEI, per germline. The gene calls are TRBV2 and TRBJ1-5; 9 bases are shared with TRBD1. The sequencing here drew on CD4+ T cells sorted from blood, taken at week 0. The receptor was derived from a human donor with alopecia areata. The CDR3 loop reads CASSETGGSRQPQHF. For the CDR3, the DNA is TGTGCCAGCAGTGAGACAGGGGGTTCTCGGCAGCCCCAGCATTTT.